This T cell receptor (beta chain) was recorded in a study of shared clonotypes between healthy human individuals. Across the whole study: Researchers assigned three CD4 naive, three CD4 memory, two CD8 naive and one CD8 memory plate to each donor.

Points on this clone: The target antigen is unknown.

General study findings and limits: Compared with memory subsets, naive subsets generally had larger estimated richness.

Genomic DNA of each subset was evenly split across several immunoSEQ plates. Some clones are missing from TCRdb's copy, which holds only in-frame ones; the method was immunoSEQ multiplex PCR. The repertoire includes 500,000 to 550,000 clones, roughly 95% of them detected once, and about 0.06% sits in the top ten. Losses at the gene ends were 5 bases for V and 4 bases for J; bases not matched to a gene: 14. The CDR3 is 17 residues long. Germline V gene data show CDR1 as SEHNR and CDR2 as FQNEAQ (reference sequence). CD45RA+ naive and CD45RA-negative memory subsets were separated from CD4+ cells. Material: naive CD4+ T cells sorted from blood. The subset denotes: CD45RA+ positively selected. The chain recombines TRBV7-9 with TRBJ2-1, with 7 bases fitting TRBD2. The receptor's source is a woman in her 30s in good health. The CDR3 region has the DNA TGTGCCAGCAGCACCCCGTTTAGGAGCGGGGTGTACAATGAGCAGTTCTTC. It is translated as CASSTPFRSGVYNEQFF.